Listed here are 27 T cell receptor beta chains from one sample, sequenced in a study of CD8 T cells in Susac syndrome. Random hexamers were used to reverse transcribe the RNA input (roughly 0.5 to 1 ug). TCRdb re-called the immunoSEQ multiplex PCR reads with MiXCR, one entry per CDR3 protein. This sample has 210,000 or so distinct CDR3 sequences, with about 94% found just once. The sequenced material came from CD4+ T cells from PBMCs. These receptor sequences come from a human donor with Susac syndrome.

V gene TRBV6-5 combines with J gene TRBJ2-1; D is undetermined. CDR3 length: 13 residues. Germline values: CDR1 MNHEY, CDR2 SVGAGI. V was cut by 5 bases and J by 8 bases, with 13 bases left in between. The CDR3 DNA follows: TGTGCCAGCAGTAGGGCTCAGTGGGATGAGCAGTTCTTC. Its translation: CASSRAQWDEQFF.

CDR3 coding DNA: TGTGCCAGCAGTCGAGGGGATGGGCGGGCGAACACCGGGGAGCTGTTTTTT. Its translation: CASSRGDGRANTGELFF. The chain has TRBV6-1 and TRBJ2-2, with D perhaps matching TRBD1 or TRBD2 (5 bases each). The ends were cut back, 5 bases at V and 0 bases at J, with 16 bases in the middle. The CDR3 runs 17 residues. CDR1 MNHNS and CDR2 SASEGT come from the germline V gene.

The gene calls are TRBV29-1 and TRBJ2-3, with 8 positions matching TRBD1. Trimming at V came to 5 bases and at J to 4 bases, leaving 5 bases not matched to a gene. This CDR3 has 13 amino acids. In germline, CDR1 is SQVTM, CDR2 ANQGSEA. The CDR3 region is CSVTGGSADTQYF. CDR3 bases: TGCAGCGTTACAGGGGGTAGTGCAGATACGCAGTATTTT.

V usage is TRBV20-1 and J usage is TRBJ2-3, with D possibly being TRBD1 or TRBD2 (5 bases each). The CDR3 spans 12 residues. Trimming removed 3 bases at V and 7 bases at J, with 11 bases between. Germline lookup yields CDR1 DFQATT and CDR2 SNEGSKA (reference sequence). The DNA of the CDR3 is TGCAGTGCTAGTGGGGGTGGGTATACGCAGTATTTT. The encoded protein is CSASGGGYTQYF.

The V and J genes are TRBV5-1 and TRBJ1-2; D is ambiguous. With 5 bases removed from V and 8 bases from J, the gap between germline ends came to 16 bases. The CDR3 consists of 13 residues. The V gene's germline CDR1 is SGHRS and CDR2 YFSETQ. The CDR3 DNA reads as TGCGCCAGCAGTGAGCAGGCCCATCAGGGCTACACCTTC. This codes for CASSEQAHQGYTF.

This chain joins TRBV6-2 or TRBV6-3 and TRBJ1-2; 8 positions match TRBD1. CDR1 is MNHEY, CDR2 SVGEGT, per germline. With 0 bases clipped from V and 3 bases from J, the junction kept 6 bases outside the gene matches. CDR3 length: 16 residues. Written as DNA, the CDR3 is TGTGCCAGCAGTTACTCGACGACAGGGGCTCACTATGGCTACACCTTC. Translated, it gives CASSYSTTGAHYGYTF.

The rearrangement joins TRBV20-1 to TRBJ2-7, with D maybe TRBD2 (6 bases). With 6 bases removed from V and 2 bases from J, the gap between germline ends came to 14 bases. Germline lookup yields CDR1 DFQATT and CDR2 SNEGSKA (reference sequence). This CDR3 comprises 13 residues. CDR3 sequence (DNA): TGCAGTGCCCCCGGAGGGGCGGCCTACGAGCAGTACTTC. Translation: CSAPGGAAYEQYF.

The chain employs TRBV12-3 or TRBV12-4 and TRBJ2-3; 9 bases match TRBD2. This CDR3 is 13 amino acids long. With V trimmed by 7 bases and J by 5 bases, 4 bases remained unmatched. The CDR3: CASKRGAGDTQYF. The CDR3 DNA follows: TGTGCCAGCAAGCGGGGGGCCGGAGATACGCAGTATTTT.

The chain uses TRBV9 and TRBJ1-1, with D unclear. V lost 7 bases, J lost 3 bases, and 10 bases lay in between. CDR1 SGDLS and CDR2 YYNGEE come from the germline V gene. The CDR3 contains 12 residues. The CDR3 protein is CASGLEDTEAFF. DNA for the CDR3: TGTGCCAGCGGCCTTGAGGACACTGAAGCTTTCTTT.

V is TRBV30 and J is TRBJ2-5, with D unclear. CDR3 size: 16 residues. Germline V gene sequence: CDR1 GTSNPN, CDR2 SVGIG (reference sequence). Trimming took 2 bases from V and 4 from J, leaving 20 bases between them. Here the CDR3 reads CAWSPFSLVPRETQYF. In DNA form, the CDR3 reads TGTGCCTGGAGTCCTTTTTCCCTAGTACCGCGAGAGACCCAGTACTTC. The variable domain in full, completed from reference TRBV30 and TRBJ2-5, reads SQTIHQWPATLVQPVGSPLSLECTVEGTSNPNLYWYRQAAGRGLQLLFYSVGIGQISSEVPQNLSASRPQDRQFILSSKKLLLSDSGFYLCAWSPFSLVPRETQYFGPGTRLLVL.

The chain is built from TRBV29-1 and TRBJ1-1; 10 nucleotides line up with TRBD1. Germline CDR1 and CDR2: SQVTM and ANQGSEA. Germline trimming cut 7 bases from V and 3 bases from J; bases unmatched to any gene: 2. The CDR3 totals 12 residues. CDR3 residues: CSAGTGDTEAFF. CDR3 DNA sequence: TGCAGCGCCGGGACAGGGGACACTGAAGCTTTCTTT.

This clonotype was observed a few times. The chain carries TRBV12-3 or TRBV12-4 and TRBJ1-1; a possible D gene is TRBD1 (5 bases). This CDR3 comprises 14 residues. V was clipped by 2 bases and J by 1 base, with 8 bases between them. CDR3 in amino acids: CASSLRGSNTEAFF. The CDR3 DNA follows: TGTGCCAGCAGTTTACGGGGCTCGAACACTGAAGCTTTCTTT.

This rearrangement joins TRBV19 to TRBJ2-1; D call uncertain. The CDR3 runs 16 residues. CDR1 and CDR2 (germline): LNHDA, SQIVND (reference sequence). V gave up 5 bases and J gave up 4 bases, with 18 bases separating them. This CDR3 is CASSSPGRRLYNEQFF. In nucleotides, the CDR3 is TGTGCCAGTAGTTCACCTGGACGACGCCTATACAATGAGCAGTTCTTC.

The table lists this clonotype with a count of one. The V and J genes are TRBV15 and TRBJ1-2; D might be TRBD1 (6 bases). The length of the CDR3 is 13 residues. With 7 bases removed from V and 5 bases from J, the gap between germline ends came to 14 bases. Germline CDR1 is LNHNV and CDR2 is YYDKDF (reference sequence). CDR3 in amino acids: CATNEGEQYGYTF. The CDR3 coding sequence is TGTGCCACCAACGAGGGGGAACAGTATGGCTACACCTTC.

The V call is TRBV30, the J call TRBJ1-1; tentative D call: TRBD1 (5 bases). Deletions cut 3 bases from V and 8 bases from J, with 16 bases between. Germline-derived CDR1 and CDR2 are GTSNPN and SVGIG (reference sequence). This CDR3 comprises 13 residues. CDR3 loop: CAWRGNRFGEAFF. The CDR3, as DNA: TGTGCCTGGAGAGGGAACAGGTTCGGGGAAGCTTTCTTT.

The chain carries TRBV12-3 or TRBV12-4 and TRBJ1-1, with D possibly TRBD1 on 6 matching bases. CDR3 length equals 16 residues. The V gene lost 1 base and the J gene lost 1 base, with 13 bases spanning the gap. The CDR3 bases are TGTGCCAGCAGTTTAGTCGGGGGCGCTAGGAACACTGAAGCTTTCTTT. Its translation: CASSLVGGARNTEAFF.

The J gene is TRBJ2-3, the V gene TRBV7-3, with D unclear. Germline lookup yields CDR1 SGHTA and CDR2 FQGTGA. Trimming took 4 bases from V and 5 from J, leaving 10 bases between them. The CDR3 covers 13 residues. The CDR3 nucleotides read TGTGCCAGCAGCTCAGACGAAAGAGATACGCAGTATTTT. It translates to CASSSDERDTQYF.

The chain links TRBV7-9 to TRBJ2-1, with a weak D call TRBD2 (5 bases). The CDR3 is 14 residues long. Germline CDR1 and CDR2: SEHNR and FQNEAQ (reference sequence). The V gene lost 5 bases and the J gene lost 8 bases, with 16 bases spanning the gap. CDR3 coding DNA: TGTGCCAGCAGCACGACTGGAGCGGAGGATGAGCAGTTCTTC. As protein: CASSTTGAEDEQFF.

V and J are TRBV28 and TRBJ1-5; TRBD1 matches at 7 bases. Looked up from germline, CDR1 is MDHEN and CDR2 is SYDVKM. V was pared by 5 bases and J by 8 bases, with 15 bases of the junction left unmatched. The CDR3 is made up of 16 amino acids. CDR3 in amino acids: CASSAIGQVQGEPQHF. DNA for the CDR3: TGTGCCAGCAGTGCGATCGGACAGGTACAGGGAGAGCCCCAGCATTTT.

In this sample, this clonotype turned up a few times. V is TRBV27 and J is TRBJ1-2, with D tentatively TRBD1 (5 bases). The CDR3 is 13 amino acids. V gave up 3 bases and J gave up 2 bases, with 7 bases separating them. Germline V gene sequence: CDR1 MNHEY, CDR2 SMNVEV (reference sequence). CDR3 coding DNA: TGTGCCAGCAGTTTGGGGCACAACTATGGCTACACCTTC. It encodes CASSLGHNYGYTF.

There are a few counts of this clonotype. This chain uses TRBV6-1 with TRBJ1-6; TRBD1 matches at 9 bases. V was pared by 6 bases and J by 9 bases, with 12 bases of the junction left unmatched. The CDR3 loop spans 16 amino acids. CDR1 and CDR2 from the germline V gene are MNHNS and SASEGT. This CDR3 is CASSIEGQGLGSPLHF. CDR3 in DNA: TGTGCCAGCAGCATAGAGGGACAGGGTTTAGGTTCACCCCTCCACTTT.

The chain combines TRBV5-6 with TRBJ2-7; 8 positions agree with TRBD1. The germline V gene encodes CDR1 SGHDT and CDR2 YYEEEE. CDR3 size: 16 residues. J lost 3 bases, V lost 1 base, and 9 bases had no gene match. CDR3 coding DNA: TGTGCCAGCAGCTTGCATCCCGGGACAGGAGACTACGAGCAGTACTTC. Its protein is CASSLHPGTGDYEQYF. Full variable domain (outside the CDR3, taken from reference TRBV5-6 and TRBJ2-7): DAGVTQSPTHLIKTRGQQVTLRCSPKSGHDTVSWYQQALGQGPQFIFQYYEEEERQRGNFPDRFSGHQFPNYSSELNVNALLLGDSALYLCASSLHPGTGDYEQYFGPGTRLTVT.

This chain connects TRBV20-1 to TRBJ2-3; 15 bases fit TRBD2. The V gene's germline CDR1 is DFQATT and CDR2 SNEGSKA (reference sequence). V shed 5 bases, J shed 0 bases, and the junction held 6 bases outside the gene matches. The CDR3 covers 17 residues. The DNA for the CDR3 is TGCAGTGCTCTAGGACTAGCGGGGGGGCCCAGCACAGATACGCAGTATTTT. Protein product: CSALGLAGGPSTDTQYF.

The gene calls are TRBV12-3 or TRBV12-4 and TRBJ2-7; possibly TRBD1 for D (6 bases). The CDR3 is made up of 14 amino acids. With 3 bases removed from V and 4 bases from J, the gap between germline ends came to 13 bases. CDR3 DNA sequence: TGTGCCAGCAGTTTTGATACAGGGTGGTACGAGCAGTACTTC. Protein: CASSFDTGWYEQYF.

This clonotype was recorded once. The J gene is TRBJ2-3, the V gene TRBV5-4, with 8 bases that match TRBD1. This CDR3 has 14 residues. Per germline, CDR1 SGHNT and CDR2 YYREEE (reference sequence). The ends lost 4 bases at V and 1 base at J; junction bases unmatched: 2. The CDR3 DNA reads TGTGCCAGCAGCATGGACAGGGGCACAGATACGCAGTATTTT. Its protein is CASSMDRGTDTQYF.

The genes are TRBV6-5 and TRBJ1-6; 8 bases line up with TRBD1. The CDR3 totals 14 residues. The germline V gene encodes CDR1 MNHEY and CDR2 SVGAGI. V lost 5 bases to trimming and J lost 5 bases; unmatched junction nucleotides: 2. In DNA, the CDR3 is TGTGCCAGCAGTACGGGACAGGATAATTCACCCCTCCACTTT. Amino acid sequence: CASSTGQDNSPLHF.

The V gene is TRBV30, the J gene TRBJ2-5, with TRBD2 identical over 7 bases. CDR3 length: 14 amino acids. The V gene's germline CDR1 is GTSNPN and CDR2 SVGIG (reference sequence). The V segment lost 4 bases and the J segment 2 bases; nucleotides outside the gene matches: 7. DNA for the CDR3: TGTGCCTGGATCGCTCTGGGGGGGCAAGAGACCCAGTACTTC. This gives the protein CAWIALGGQETQYF.